The TCR beta chain described here comes from a study of cytomegalovirus exposure and HLA in healthy donors. As regards this clone: Its antigen is not known.

PCR was performed using 60 Vbeta and 13 Jbeta primers. Generated by immunoSEQ multiplex PCR, the TCRdb table keeps only in-frame clones and is missing some. The table records about 210,000 clones, about 80% of them present only once. Regarding the study as a whole: The likely origin of a cluster of highly shared sequence variants was a sequencing artifact.

This TCR was sampled from a woman between 45 and 60 years old in good health and CMV-seropositive. The specimen was PBMCs.

CDR3 protein: CASSLGQGAGGDNSPLHF. Here the CDR3 DNA reads TGCGCCAGCAGCCTAGGACAGGGGGCGGGAGGGGATAATTCACCCCTCCACTTT. The chain employs TRBV5-1 and TRBJ1-6, with 11 bases lining up with TRBD1. In germline, CDR1 is SGHRS, CDR2 YFSETQ. V shed 4 bases and J 5 bases; nucleotides not matched to a gene: 11. The CDR3 is 18 residues long.